Detailed here is one TCR beta chain. The record originates from a study of blood T cell repertoires in COVID-19. Background on the study: T cells, B-cell-depleted T cells, or PBMCs provided the cDNA or gDNA that served as material.

The CDR3 is made up of 17 amino acids. Germline V CDR1 and CDR2: MNHNY, SVGAGI (reference sequence). The V and J ends lost 5 bases and 5 bases, in that order; junction bases with no gene match: 15. Data came from immunoSEQ multiplex PCR; TCRdb stores just in-frame clones and leaves some out. The sample lists under 200,000 clones; 85% to 90% were seen once. The gene calls are TRBV6-6 and TRBJ1-5; 7 positions match TRBD1. The origin of this receptor is a middle-aged man with active or convalescent COVID-19. Sequencing used peripheral blood. The DNA for the CDR3 is TGTGCCAGCAGTCGGGCCACAAACCCTGACAGGGATCAGCCCCAGCATTTT. Its protein is CASSRATNPDRDQPQHF.